The sequence of this T cell receptor beta chain was determined in a study of T cell responses to AZD1222 COVID-19 vaccine. Study-wide findings and caveats: Regions 160-218 and 743-854 dominated among vaccine-associated CD4 TCRs spanning spike. Clonal diversity may have been underestimated in mostly white British donors.

On this clone: The antigen remains unidentified.

Data came from immunoSEQ multiplex PCR; TCRdb stores just in-frame clones and leaves some out. The sample includes more than 120,000 clones, around 90% of them seen just once. From germline, CDR1 is MNHEY and CDR2 SVGAGI. The CDR3 extends over 15 amino acids. Trimming took 6 bases from V and 11 from J; bases not matched to a gene: 10. The chain combines TRBV6-5 with TRBJ2-7; 16 bases agree with TRBD2. This sequence was found in an adult who received the AZD1222 COVID-19 vaccine. The material was peripheral blood, obtained 28 days after the second AZD1222 dose. The CDR3 is CASSGDPGTSGREYF. The CDR3 DNA reads as TGTGCCAGCAGCGGGGATCCCGGGACTAGCGGGAGGGAGTACTTC.